The 19 T cell receptor beta chains below were found in one sample sequenced in a study of a mutant IDH1 vaccine in newly diagnosed glioma. Which antigens these TCRs recognize remains unknown. Libraries were prepared by immunoSEQ multiplex PCR; TCRdb keeps only in-frame clonotypes and omits some of them. The repertoire holds tens of thousands of clones, about 91% seen once, with more than 0.5% in the top ten. Stated time point: week 5, during vaccination. In the vaccine, a single dose held 300 ug of the mutant IDH1 20-mer peptide, along with topical imiquimod. The material was PBMCs, obtained from a glioma patient whose treatment included an IDH1 peptide vaccine. These receptors were obtained from a woman in her forties or fifties with glioma.

This chain links TRBV30 with TRBJ2-7, with 8 bases that match TRBD2. The CDR3 runs to 14 residues. Germline V gene data show CDR1 as GTSNPN and CDR2 as SVGIG (reference sequence). V dropped 0 bases and J dropped 2; count of bases not matched to a gene: 3. The CDR3 region has the DNA TGTGCCTGGAGTGTAGGACTAGCTACCTACGAGCAGTACTTC. Encoded protein: CAWSVGLATYEQYF.

The chain employs TRBV2 and TRBJ2-7, with 7 bases lining up with TRBD1. Germline loops: CDR1 SNHLY, CDR2 FYNNEI. Trimming removed 2 bases from V and 6 bases from J; junction bases left unmatched: 10. This CDR3 has 15 residues. The CDR3 sequence is CASSESVQGLAEQYF. For the CDR3, the DNA is TGTGCCAGCAGTGAATCGGTACAGGGGTTGGCCGAGCAGTACTTC.

Written as DNA, the CDR3 is TGTGCCTTAAGACAGGGGGACAGGAACACTGAAGCTTTCTTT. This gives the protein CALRQGDRNTEAFF. The chain joins TRBV28 to TRBJ1-1, with 9 bases fitting TRBD1. The V and J ends lost 11 bases and 1 base, in that order; junction bases with no gene match: 8. This CDR3 has 14 amino acids. The germline V gene has CDR1 MDHEN and CDR2 SYDVKM.

This clone was recorded once. V gene TRBV27 combines with J gene TRBJ1-6, with D uncertain. The CDR3 loop spans 14 amino acids. Between the trimmed V and J ends, which lost 4 bases and 0 bases, there was a span of 4 bases. CDR1 and CDR2 from the germline V gene are MNHEY and SMNVEV (reference sequence). Here the CDR3 reads CASSSSSYNSPLHF. The CDR3 nucleotides read TGTGCCAGCAGTTCGAGCTCCTATAATTCACCCCTCCACTTT.

V is TRBV5-1 and J is TRBJ2-7, with a weak D call TRBD1 (6 bases). The germline V gene encodes CDR1 SGHRS and CDR2 YFSETQ. V dropped 3 bases and J dropped 3 bases, with 13 bases sitting between them. CDR3 length: 14 residues. In DNA form, the CDR3 reads TGCGCCAGCAGCTCCGGACAGCTACTCTACGAGCAGTACTTC. It translates to CASSSGQLLYEQYF.

CDR3 sequence reads: CASSLRTSGNYEQYF. CDR3 DNA: TGTGCCAGCAGCTTAAGAACTAGCGGAAACTACGAGCAGTACTTC. This chain joins TRBV11-2 and TRBJ2-7; 8 nucleotides match TRBD2. Germline CDR1 SGHAT, CDR2 FQNNGV. J gave up 3 bases and V 2 bases, and 6 bases lay outside the gene matches. This CDR3 is 15 amino acids long. The full variable domain, its missing parts supplied by reference TRBV11-2 and TRBJ2-7, is EAGVAQSPRYKIIEKRQSVAFWCNPISGHATLYWYQQILGQGPKLLIQFQNNGVVDDSQLPKDRFSAERLKGVDSTLKIQPAKLEDSAVYLCASSLRTSGNYEQYFGPGTRLTVT.

This chain joins TRBV5-5 and TRBJ1-3; weak D call: TRBD1 (6 bases). Trimming pared 7 bases from V and 3 bases from J, leaving 17 bases between. CDR3 length: 15 amino acids. Germline CDR1 and CDR2: SGHKS and YYEKEE (reference sequence). The CDR3 loop is CASVLDPGHGNTIYF. DNA of the CDR3: TGTGCCAGCGTCCTCGATCCGGGACATGGAAACACCATATATTTT.

This clone was seen just once. The chain has TRBV2 and TRBJ1-2, with 7 positions matching TRBD1. Germline CDR1 and CDR2: SNHLY and FYNNEI. J was trimmed by 5 bases and V by 10 bases; bases with no gene match: 7. The CDR3 spans 12 residues. The CDR3 region is CATSGQSYGYTF. In DNA, the CDR3 is TGTGCCACCTCGGGACAGAGTTATGGCTACACCTTC.

This clone turned up a few times. J is TRBJ2-7 and V is TRBV6-5, with 14 nucleotides matching TRBD2. CDR3 size: 16 residues. V trimming: 2 bases; J trimming: 0 bases; junction bases outside the gene matches: 0. Germline assignment: CDR1 MNHEY and CDR2 SVGAGI. The chain's CDR3 is CASSYGTSGGSYEQYF. The CDR3 DNA reads TGTGCCAGCAGTTACGGGACTAGCGGGGGCTCCTACGAGCAGTACTTC.

This chain uses TRBV30 with TRBJ1-1; maybe TRBD1 (6 bases). Per the germline V gene, CDR1 is GTSNPN and CDR2 is SVGIG (reference sequence). V lost 5 bases to trimming and J lost 0 bases, with 16 bases between them. The length of the CDR3 is 15 residues. DNA for the CDR3: TGTGCCTGGTACCCCTACAGGGTTGTGAACACTGAAGCTTTCTTT. It is translated as CAWYPYRVVNTEAFF.

V gene TRBV7-8 combines with J gene TRBJ1-3, with 10 bases matching TRBD1. CDR3 length equals 19 residues. Germline V gives CDR1 SGHVS, CDR2 FQNEAQ. V shed 5 bases and J 8 bases; nucleotides not matched to a gene: 21. The CDR3 DNA reads TGTGCCAGCAGCCCATTCTATCGCCGAAGAGGACAGGGGGTAGACACCATATATTTT. Residues: CASSPFYRRRGQGVDTIYF.

The rearrangement joins TRBV19 to TRBJ2-3; D possibly matches TRBD1 or TRBD2 (5 bases each). CDR1 and CDR2 from the germline V gene are LNHDA and SQIVND (reference sequence). V gave up 6 bases and J gave up 4 bases, with 20 bases separating them. CDR3 length: 16 amino acids. The CDR3 here is CASSLTGRSGSDTQYF. The CDR3 nucleotides are TGTGCCAGTAGCTTAACAGGTCGATCGGGGTCAGATACGCAGTATTTT.

In DNA form, the CDR3 reads TGTGCCAGCAGTCCCAGAGATCAGCCCCAGCATTTT. This sequence encodes CASSPRDQPQHF. The gene calls are TRBV6-1 and TRBJ1-5; D gene ambiguous. The CDR3 has 12 amino acids. The germline V and J ends were trimmed by 5 bases and 5 bases, with 7 bases remaining between them. Germline V gene sequence: CDR1 MNHNS, CDR2 SASEGT.

V and J are TRBV19 and TRBJ1-1; D is uncertain. Germline loops: CDR1 LNHDA, CDR2 SQIVND (reference sequence). The CDR3 extends over 12 amino acids. V was cut by 6 bases and J by 0 bases, with 5 bases left in between. As DNA, the CDR3 is TGTGCCAGTAGCAGTATGAACACTGAAGCTTTCTTT. Translation: CASSSMNTEAFF.

The rearrangement joins TRBV5-1 to TRBJ2-5; D might be TRBD2 (5 bases). The CDR3 covers 14 residues. The V end lost 2 bases, the J end lost 0 bases, and 8 bases lay between the germline ends. Germline V gene data show CDR1 as SGHRS and CDR2 as YFSETQ. The CDR3 is CASSFWENQETQYF. CDR3 in DNA: TGCGCCAGCAGCTTCTGGGAGAACCAAGAGACCCAGTACTTC.

The V gene is TRBV9, the J gene TRBJ2-5; TRBD2 matches 10 bases. J gave up 3 bases and V 3 bases, and 2 bases lay outside the gene matches. Looked up from germline, CDR1 is SGDLS and CDR2 is YYNGEE. The CDR3 sequence is 14 residues long. The chain's CDR3 is CASSAGLAEETQYF. CDR3 DNA: TGTGCCAGCAGCGCCGGACTAGCGGAAGAGACCCAGTACTTC.

The chain uses TRBV18 and TRBJ2-7; TRBD2 agrees at 8 bases. Germline-derived CDR1 and CDR2 are KGHSH and LQKENI. The trim removed 10 bases at V and 7 bases at J, leaving 6 bases unmatched. This CDR3 has 11 amino acids. The CDR3 sequence is CATDAGGEQYF. CDR3 sequence (DNA): TGTGCCACCGACGCGGGGGGTGAGCAGTACTTC.

The gene calls are TRBV28 and TRBJ1-2; tentative D call: TRBD1 (6 bases). Trimming pared 8 bases from V and 0 bases from J, leaving 10 bases between. Per the germline V gene, CDR1 is MDHEN and CDR2 is SYDVKM. This CDR3 contains 13 residues. The chain's CDR3 is CASVQGTNYGYTF. The DNA for the CDR3 is TGTGCCAGCGTACAGGGAACTAACTATGGCTACACCTTC.

The CDR3: CASTSGLAGGQQYF. The DNA for the CDR3 is TGTGCCAGCACCTCTGGGCTAGCGGGAGGACAGCAGTACTTC. This sequence joins TRBV25-1 and TRBJ2-7, with TRBD2 matching over 11 bases. This CDR3 is 14 amino acids long. Germline trimming cut 7 bases from V and 8 bases from J; bases unmatched to any gene: 10. Germline V gene lookup returns CDR1 MGHDK and CDR2 SYGVNS.